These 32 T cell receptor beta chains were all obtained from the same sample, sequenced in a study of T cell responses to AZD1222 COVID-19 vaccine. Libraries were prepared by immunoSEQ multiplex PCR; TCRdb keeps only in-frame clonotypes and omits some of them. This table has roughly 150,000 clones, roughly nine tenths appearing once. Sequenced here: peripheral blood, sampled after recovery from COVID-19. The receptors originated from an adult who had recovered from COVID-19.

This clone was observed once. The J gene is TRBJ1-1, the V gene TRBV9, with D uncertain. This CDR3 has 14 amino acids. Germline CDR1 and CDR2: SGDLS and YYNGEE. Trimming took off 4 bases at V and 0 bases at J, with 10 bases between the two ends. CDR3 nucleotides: TGTGCCAGCAGCACACTGGGGATGAACACTGAAGCTTTCTTT. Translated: CASSTLGMNTEAFF. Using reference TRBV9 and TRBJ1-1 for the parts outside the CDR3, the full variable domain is DSGVTQTPKHLITATGQRVTLRCSPRSGDLSVYWYQQSLDQGLQFLIQYYNGEERAKGNILERFSAQQFPDLHSELNLSSLELGDSALYFCASSTLGMNTEAFFGQGTRLTVV.

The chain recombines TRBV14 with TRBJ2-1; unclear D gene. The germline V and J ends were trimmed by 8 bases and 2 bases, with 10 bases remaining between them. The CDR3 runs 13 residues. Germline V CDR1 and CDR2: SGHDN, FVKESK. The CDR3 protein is CASRIDAYNEQFF. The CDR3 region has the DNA TGTGCCAGCCGTATCGACGCCTACAATGAGCAGTTCTTC.

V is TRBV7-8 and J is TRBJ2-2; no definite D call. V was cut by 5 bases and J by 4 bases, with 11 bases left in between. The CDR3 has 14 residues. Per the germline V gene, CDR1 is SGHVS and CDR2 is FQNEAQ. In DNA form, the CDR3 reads TGTGCCAGCAGCAAGGTCCTTTTCACCGGGGAGCTGTTTTTT. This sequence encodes CASSKVLFTGELFF.

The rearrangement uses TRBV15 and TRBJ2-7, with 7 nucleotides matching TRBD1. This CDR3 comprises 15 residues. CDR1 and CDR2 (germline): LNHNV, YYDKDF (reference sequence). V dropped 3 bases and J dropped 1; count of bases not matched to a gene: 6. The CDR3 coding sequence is TGTGCCACCAGCAGGGACAGGAGCAATTCCTACGAGCAGTACTTC. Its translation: CATSRDRSNSYEQYF.

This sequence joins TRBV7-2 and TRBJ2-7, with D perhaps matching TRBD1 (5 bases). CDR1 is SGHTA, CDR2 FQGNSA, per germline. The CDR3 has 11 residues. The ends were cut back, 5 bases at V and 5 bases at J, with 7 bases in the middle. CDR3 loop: CASSIRDEQYF. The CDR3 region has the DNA TGTGCCAGCAGCATCAGGGACGAGCAGTACTTC.

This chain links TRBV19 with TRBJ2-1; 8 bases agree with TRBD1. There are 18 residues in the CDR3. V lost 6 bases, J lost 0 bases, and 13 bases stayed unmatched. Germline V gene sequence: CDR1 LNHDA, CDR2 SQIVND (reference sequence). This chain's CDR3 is CASSDRGSGVFSYNEQFF. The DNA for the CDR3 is TGTGCCAGTAGCGACAGGGGATCTGGGGTATTCTCCTACAATGAGCAGTTCTTC.

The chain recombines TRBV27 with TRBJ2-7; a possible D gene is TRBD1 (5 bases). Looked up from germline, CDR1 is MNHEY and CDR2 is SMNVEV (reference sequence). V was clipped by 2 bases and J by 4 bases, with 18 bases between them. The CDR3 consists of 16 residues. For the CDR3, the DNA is TGTGCCAGCAGTTTAAAAGGGGCTGAGAGGTGGTACGAGCAGTACTTC. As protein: CASSLKGAERWYEQYF.

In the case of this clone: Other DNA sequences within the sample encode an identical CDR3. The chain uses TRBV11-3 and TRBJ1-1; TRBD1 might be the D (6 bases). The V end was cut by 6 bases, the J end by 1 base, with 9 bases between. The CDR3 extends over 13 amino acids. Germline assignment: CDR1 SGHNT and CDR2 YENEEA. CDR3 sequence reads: CASSSTGNTEAFF. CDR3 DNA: TGTGCCAGCAGTTCGACAGGGAACACTGAAGCTTTCTTT.

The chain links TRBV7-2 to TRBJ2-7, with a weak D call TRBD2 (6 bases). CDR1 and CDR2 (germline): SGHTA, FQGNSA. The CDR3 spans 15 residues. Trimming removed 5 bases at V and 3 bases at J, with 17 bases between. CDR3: CASSPSSGLFYEQYF. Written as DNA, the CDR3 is TGTGCCAGCAGCCCCTCATCGGGACTGTTCTACGAGCAGTACTTC.

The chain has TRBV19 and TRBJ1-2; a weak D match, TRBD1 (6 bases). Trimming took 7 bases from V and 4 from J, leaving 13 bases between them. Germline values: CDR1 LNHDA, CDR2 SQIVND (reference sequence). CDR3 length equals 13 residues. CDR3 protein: CASNSDRSYGYTF. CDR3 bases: TGTGCCAGTAACTCGGACAGATCCTATGGCTACACCTTC.

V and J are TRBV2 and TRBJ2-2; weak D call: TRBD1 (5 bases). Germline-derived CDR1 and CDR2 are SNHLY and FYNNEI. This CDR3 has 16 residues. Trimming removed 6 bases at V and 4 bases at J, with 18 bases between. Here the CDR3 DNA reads TGTGCCAGCAGCGATATCCAGGGTCAGAGCACCGGGGAGCTGTTTTTT. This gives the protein CASSDIQGQSTGELFF.

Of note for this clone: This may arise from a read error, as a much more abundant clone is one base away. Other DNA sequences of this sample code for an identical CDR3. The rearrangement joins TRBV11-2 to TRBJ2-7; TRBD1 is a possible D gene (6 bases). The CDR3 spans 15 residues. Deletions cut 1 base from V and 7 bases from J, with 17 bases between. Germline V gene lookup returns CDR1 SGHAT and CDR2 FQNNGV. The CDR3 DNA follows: TGTGCCAGCAGCTTAGCAGGCAGGGGAGTGGGTGAGCAGTACTTC. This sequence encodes CASSLAGRGVGEQYF.

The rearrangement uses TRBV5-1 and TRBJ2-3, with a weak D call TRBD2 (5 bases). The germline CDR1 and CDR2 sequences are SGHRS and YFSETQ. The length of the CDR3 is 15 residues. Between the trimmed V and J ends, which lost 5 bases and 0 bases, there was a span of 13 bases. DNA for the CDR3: TGCGCCAGCAGTGGAGGAGCTACTAGCACAGATACGCAGTATTTT. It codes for CASSGGATSTDTQYF.

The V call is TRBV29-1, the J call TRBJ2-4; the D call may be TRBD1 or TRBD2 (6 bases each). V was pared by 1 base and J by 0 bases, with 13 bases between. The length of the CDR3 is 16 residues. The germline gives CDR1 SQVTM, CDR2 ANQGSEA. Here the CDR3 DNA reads TGCAGCGTTGAAGGGGGGCGGGAATTAGCCAAAAACATTCAGTACTTC. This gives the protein CSVEGGRELAKNIQYF.

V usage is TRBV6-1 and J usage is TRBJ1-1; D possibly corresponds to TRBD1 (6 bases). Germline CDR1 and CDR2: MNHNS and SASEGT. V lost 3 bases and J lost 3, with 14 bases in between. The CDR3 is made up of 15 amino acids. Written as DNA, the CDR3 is TGTGCCAGCAGTGATCAGGCAGGGGTGGACACTGAAGCTTTCTTT. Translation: CASSDQAGVDTEAFF.

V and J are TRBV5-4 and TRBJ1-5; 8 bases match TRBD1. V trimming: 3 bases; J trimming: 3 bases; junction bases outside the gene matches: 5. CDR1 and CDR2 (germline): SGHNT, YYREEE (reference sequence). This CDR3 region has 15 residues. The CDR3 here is CASSSTGEVNQPQHF. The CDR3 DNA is TGTGCCAGCAGCTCGACAGGGGAAGTCAATCAGCCCCAGCATTTT.

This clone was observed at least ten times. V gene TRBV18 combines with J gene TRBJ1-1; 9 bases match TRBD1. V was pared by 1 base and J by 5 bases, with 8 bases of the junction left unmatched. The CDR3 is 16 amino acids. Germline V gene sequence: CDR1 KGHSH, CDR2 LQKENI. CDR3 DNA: TGTGCCAGCTCACCACTTCCGACAGGGGGTGAAACTGAAGCTTTCTTT. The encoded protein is CASSPLPTGGETEAFF. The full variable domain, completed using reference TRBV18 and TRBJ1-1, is NAGVMQNPRHLVRRRGQEARLRCSPMKGHSHVYWYRQLPEEGLKFMVYLQKENIIDESGMPKERFSAEFPKEGPSILRIQQVVRGDSAAYFCASSPLPTGGETEAFFGQGTRLTVV.

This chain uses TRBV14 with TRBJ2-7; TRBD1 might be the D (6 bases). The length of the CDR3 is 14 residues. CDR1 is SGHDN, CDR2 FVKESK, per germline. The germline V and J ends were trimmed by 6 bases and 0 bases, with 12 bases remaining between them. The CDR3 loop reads CASSQGQISYEQYF. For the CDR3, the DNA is TGTGCCAGCAGTCAGGGACAAATCTCCTACGAGCAGTACTTC.

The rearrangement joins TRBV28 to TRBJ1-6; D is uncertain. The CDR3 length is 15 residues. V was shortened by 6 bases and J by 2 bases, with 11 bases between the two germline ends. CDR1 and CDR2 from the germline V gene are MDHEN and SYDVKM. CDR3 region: CASSPHAPYNSPLHF. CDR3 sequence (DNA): TGTGCCAGCAGCCCCCACGCTCCCTATAATTCACCCCTCCACTTT.

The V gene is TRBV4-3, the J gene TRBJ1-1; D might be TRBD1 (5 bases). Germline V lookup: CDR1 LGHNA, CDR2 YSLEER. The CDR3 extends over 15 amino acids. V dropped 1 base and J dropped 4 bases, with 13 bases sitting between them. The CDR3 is CASSQVGGGTTEAFF. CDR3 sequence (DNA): TGCGCCAGCAGCCAAGTAGGCGGAGGGACCACTGAAGCTTTCTTT.

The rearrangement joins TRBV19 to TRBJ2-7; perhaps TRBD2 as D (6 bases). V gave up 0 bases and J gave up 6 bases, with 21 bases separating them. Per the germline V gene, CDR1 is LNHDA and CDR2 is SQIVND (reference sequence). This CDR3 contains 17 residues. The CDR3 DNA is TGTGCCAGTAGTATAGAGCCCACTGCGGGACTGTCCGGCGAGCAGTACTTC. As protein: CASSIEPTAGLSGEQYF.

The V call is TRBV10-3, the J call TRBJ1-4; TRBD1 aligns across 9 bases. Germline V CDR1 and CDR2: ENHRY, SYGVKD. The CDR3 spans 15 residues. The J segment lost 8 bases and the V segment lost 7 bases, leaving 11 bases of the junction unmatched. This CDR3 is CAIIFTGTGNEKLFF. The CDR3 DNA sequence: TGTGCCATCATTTTCACCGGGACAGGGAACGAAAAACTGTTTTTT.

The CDR3: CASRDTRNQPQHF. In DNA form, the CDR3 reads TGTGCCAGCCGGGACACCCGCAATCAGCCCCAGCATTTT. This chain uses TRBV2 with TRBJ1-5, with a weak D call TRBD1 (6 bases). Trimming removed 8 bases at V and 2 bases at J, with 10 bases between. The CDR3 has 13 residues. From germline, CDR1 is SNHLY and CDR2 FYNNEI.

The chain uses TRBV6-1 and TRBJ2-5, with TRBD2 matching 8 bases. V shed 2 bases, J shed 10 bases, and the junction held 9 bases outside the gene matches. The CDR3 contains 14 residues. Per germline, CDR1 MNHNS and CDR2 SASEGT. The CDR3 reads CASSERIREGVQYF. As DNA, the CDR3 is TGTGCCAGCAGTGAAAGAATACGGGAGGGGGTCCAGTACTTC.

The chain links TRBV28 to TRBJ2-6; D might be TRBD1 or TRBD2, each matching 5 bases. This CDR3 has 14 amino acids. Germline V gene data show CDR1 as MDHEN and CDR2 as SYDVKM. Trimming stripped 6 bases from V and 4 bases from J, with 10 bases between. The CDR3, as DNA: TGTGCCAGCAGAGAGGGGTCCGGGGCCAACGTCCTGACTTTC. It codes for CASREGSGANVLTF.

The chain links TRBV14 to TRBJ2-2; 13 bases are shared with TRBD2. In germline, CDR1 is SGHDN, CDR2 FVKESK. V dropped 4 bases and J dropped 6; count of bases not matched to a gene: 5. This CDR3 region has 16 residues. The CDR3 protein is CASSPGTSGVSGELFF. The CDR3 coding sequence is TGTGCCAGCAGCCCCGGGACTAGCGGGGTCTCCGGGGAGCTGTTTTTT. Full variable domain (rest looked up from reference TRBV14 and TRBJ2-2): EAGVTQFPSHSVIEKGQTVTLRCDPISGHDNLYWYRRVMGKEIKFLLHFVKESKQDESGMPNNRFLAERTGGTYSTLKVQPAELEDSGVYFCASSPGTSGVSGELFFGEGSRLTVL.

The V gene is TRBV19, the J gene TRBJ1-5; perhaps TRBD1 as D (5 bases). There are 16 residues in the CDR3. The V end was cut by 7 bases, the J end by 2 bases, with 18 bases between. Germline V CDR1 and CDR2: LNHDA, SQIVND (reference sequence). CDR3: CASTNLRAAGNQPQHF. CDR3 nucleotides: TGTGCCAGTACCAACCTCAGGGCTGCGGGCAATCAGCCCCAGCATTTT.

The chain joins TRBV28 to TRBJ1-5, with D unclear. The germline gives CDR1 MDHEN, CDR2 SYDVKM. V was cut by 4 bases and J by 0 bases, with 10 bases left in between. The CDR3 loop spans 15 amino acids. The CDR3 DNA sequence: TGTGCCAGCAGTTCCCGGTTACATAGCAATCAGCCCCAGCATTTT. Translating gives CASSSRLHSNQPQHF.

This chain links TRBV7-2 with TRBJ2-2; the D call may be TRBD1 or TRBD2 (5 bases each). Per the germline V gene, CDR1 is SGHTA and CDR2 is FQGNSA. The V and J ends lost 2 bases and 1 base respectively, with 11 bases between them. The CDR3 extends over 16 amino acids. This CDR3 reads CASSLRGVRNTGELFF. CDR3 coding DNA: TGTGCCAGCAGCTTACGGGGCGTTCGGAACACCGGGGAGCTGTTTTTT.

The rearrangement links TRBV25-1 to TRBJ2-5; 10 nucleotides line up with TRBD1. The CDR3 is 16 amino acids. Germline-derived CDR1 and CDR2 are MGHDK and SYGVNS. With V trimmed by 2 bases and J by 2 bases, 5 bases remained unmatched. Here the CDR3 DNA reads TGTGCCAGCAGTGAACACTGGACAGGGGGTCAAGAGACCCAGTACTTC. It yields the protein CASSEHWTGGQETQYF.

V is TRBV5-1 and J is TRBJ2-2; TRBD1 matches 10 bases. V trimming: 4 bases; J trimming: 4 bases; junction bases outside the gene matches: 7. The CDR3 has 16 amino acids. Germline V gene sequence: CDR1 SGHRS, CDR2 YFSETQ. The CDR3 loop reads CASSETGTGATGELFF. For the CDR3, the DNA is TGCGCCAGCAGCGAGACCGGGACAGGGGCCACCGGGGAGCTGTTTTTT.

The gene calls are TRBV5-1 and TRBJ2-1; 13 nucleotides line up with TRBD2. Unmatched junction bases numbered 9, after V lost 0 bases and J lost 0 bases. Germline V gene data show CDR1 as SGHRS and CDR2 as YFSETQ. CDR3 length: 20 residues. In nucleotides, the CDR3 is TGCGCCAGCAGCTTGGACCCGGGACTAGCGGGAAAAAGCTCCTACAATGAGCAGTTCTTC. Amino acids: CASSLDPGLAGKSSYNEQFF.